This TCR beta chain appears in the sequencing data of a study of graft-versus-host responses after intestinal transplantation. Across the study: Among the recipients, transplants were multivisceral, liver-intestinal, or isolated intestinal.

The table came from immunoSEQ multiplex PCR; TCRdb's copy has only in-frame clones and leaves some out. Found here are about 99,000 clones, roughly 90% of them singletons; the top ten hold 0.7% to 0.9%. General study findings and limits: Peak levels of circulating GvH clones tracked with early post-transplant HvG declines. Some patients had graft-donor T cell macrochimerism, and their allografts showed high graft-versus-host to host-versus-graft clonal ratios. Some GvH clones were seen earlier in gut or blood, suggesting intestinal origin.

This clone was observed a few times. What it binds is unknown. CDR1 is SNHLY, CDR2 FYNNEI, per germline. V lost 10 bases, J lost 0 bases, and 16 bases lay in between. This CDR3 region has 15 residues. This sequence originates from a human donor who received an intestinal transplant. Material: unstimulated CD4+ T cells sorted from spleen or lymph node cells, obtained before intestinal transplant. The chain links TRBV2 to TRBJ1-3; D is uncertain. CDR3 sequence (DNA): TGTGCCACCTTGAGGGAAGTCCACTCTGGAAACACCATATATTTT. This sequence encodes CATLREVHSGNTIYF. Supplemented by reference TRBV2 and TRBJ1-3, the full variable domain reads EPEVTQTPSHQVTQMGQEVILRCVPISNHLYFYWYRQILGQKVEFLVSFYNNEISEKSEIFDDQFSVERPDGSNFTLKIRSTKLEDSAMYFCATLREVHSGNTIYFGEGSWLTVV.